This TCR beta chain was found in a study of T-cell reconstitution after alpha-beta-depleted transplantation in children. CDR3 size: 15 residues. V was clipped by 0 bases and J by 5 bases, with 14 bases between them. CDR1 SGHAT and CDR2 FQNNGV come from the germline V gene. A library of TCRbeta sequences, prepared with unique molecular identifiers, was generated. TCRdb reprocessed the PCR reads with MiXCR, giving one entry per CDR3 protein. The table records about 190,000 distinct CDR3 sequences, approximately 7% of them present only once. This clonotype was sampled from a human donor who donated a stem cell graft to a child with Wiskott-Aldrich syndrome. This material consisted of PBMCs from the stem cell graft donor, taken from the stem cell graft. V and J are TRBV11-2 and TRBJ2-7; the D is unclear. CDR3 region: CASSLDFGPYHEQYF. The CDR3 DNA reads as TGTGCCAGCAGCTTAGACTTTGGGCCGTATCACGAGCAGTACTTC.